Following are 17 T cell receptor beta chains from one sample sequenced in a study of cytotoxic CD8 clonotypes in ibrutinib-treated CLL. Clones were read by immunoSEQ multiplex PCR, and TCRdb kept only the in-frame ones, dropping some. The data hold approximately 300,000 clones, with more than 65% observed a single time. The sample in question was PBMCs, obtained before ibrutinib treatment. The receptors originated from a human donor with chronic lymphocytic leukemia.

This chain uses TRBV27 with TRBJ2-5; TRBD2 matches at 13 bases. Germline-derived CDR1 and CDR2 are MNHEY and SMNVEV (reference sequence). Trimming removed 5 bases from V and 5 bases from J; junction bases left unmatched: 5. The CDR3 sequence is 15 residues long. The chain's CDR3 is CASSEGLAGVETQYF. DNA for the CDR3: TGTGCCAGCAGTGAAGGACTAGCGGGAGTTGAGACCCAGTACTTC.

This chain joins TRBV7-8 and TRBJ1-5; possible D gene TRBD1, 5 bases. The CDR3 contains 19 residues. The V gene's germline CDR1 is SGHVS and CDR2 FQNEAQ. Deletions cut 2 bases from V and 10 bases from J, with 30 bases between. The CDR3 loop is CASSLRGRSGVGGFGPQHF. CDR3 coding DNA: TGTGCCAGCAGCTTACGCGGCCGATCTGGAGTTGGGGGGTTCGGACCCCAGCATTTT.

The CDR3 sequence is CATSRVKGETQYF. The CDR3, as DNA: TGTGCCACCAGCAGAGTTAAAGGAGAGACCCAGTACTTC. The chain links TRBV15 to TRBJ2-5; D gene ambiguous. Germline values: CDR1 LNHNV, CDR2 YYDKDF (reference sequence). The CDR3 spans 13 residues. The V gene lost 1 base and the J gene lost 4 bases, with 7 bases spanning the gap.

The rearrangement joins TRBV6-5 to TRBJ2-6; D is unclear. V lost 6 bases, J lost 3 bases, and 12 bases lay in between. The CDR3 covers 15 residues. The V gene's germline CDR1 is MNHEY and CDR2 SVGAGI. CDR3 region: CASSLQLFGANVLTF. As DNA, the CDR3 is TGTGCCAGCAGCCTTCAGTTATTTGGGGCCAACGTCCTGACTTTC.

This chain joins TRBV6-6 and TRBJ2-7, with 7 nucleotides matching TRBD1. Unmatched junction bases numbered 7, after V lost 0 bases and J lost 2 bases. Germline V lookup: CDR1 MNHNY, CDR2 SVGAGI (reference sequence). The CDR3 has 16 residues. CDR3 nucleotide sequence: TGTGCCAGCAGTTACTCGCGACAGGGTAGCACCTACGAGCAGTACTTC. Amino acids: CASSYSRQGSTYEQYF.

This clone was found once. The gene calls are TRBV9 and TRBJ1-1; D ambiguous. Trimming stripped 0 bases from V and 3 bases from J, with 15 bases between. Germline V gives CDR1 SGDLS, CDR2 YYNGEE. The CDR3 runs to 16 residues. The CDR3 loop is CASSVGGGMSDTEAFF. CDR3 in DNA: TGTGCCAGCAGCGTAGGAGGCGGGATGTCGGACACTGAAGCTTTCTTT.

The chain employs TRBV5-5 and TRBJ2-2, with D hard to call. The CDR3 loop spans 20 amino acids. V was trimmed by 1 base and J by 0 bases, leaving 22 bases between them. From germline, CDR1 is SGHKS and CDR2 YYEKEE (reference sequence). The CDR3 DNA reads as TGTGCCAGCAGCTTGTATCTTCTTGGCGGCGGATCTACGAACACCGGGGAGCTGTTTTTT. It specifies CASSLYLLGGGSTNTGELFF.

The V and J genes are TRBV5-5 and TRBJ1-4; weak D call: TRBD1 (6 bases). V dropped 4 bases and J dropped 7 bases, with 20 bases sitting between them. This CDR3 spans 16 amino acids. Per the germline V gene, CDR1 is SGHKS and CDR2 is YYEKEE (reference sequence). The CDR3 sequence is CASSRTGPARGEKLFF. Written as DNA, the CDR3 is TGTGCCAGCAGCCGAACAGGGCCCGCGCGAGGTGAAAAACTGTTTTTT.

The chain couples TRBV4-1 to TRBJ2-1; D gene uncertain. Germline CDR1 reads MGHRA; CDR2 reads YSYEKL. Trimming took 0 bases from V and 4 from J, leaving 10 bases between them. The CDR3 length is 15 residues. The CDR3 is CASSQEYDQYNEQFF. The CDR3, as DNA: TGCGCCAGCAGCCAAGAGTATGATCAATACAATGAGCAGTTCTTC.

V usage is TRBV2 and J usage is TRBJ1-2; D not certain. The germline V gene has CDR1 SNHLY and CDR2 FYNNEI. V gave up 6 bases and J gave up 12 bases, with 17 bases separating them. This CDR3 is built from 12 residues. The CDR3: CASSGVPLYDTF. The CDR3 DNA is TGTGCCAGCAGCGGGGTTCCCCTCTATGACACCTTC.

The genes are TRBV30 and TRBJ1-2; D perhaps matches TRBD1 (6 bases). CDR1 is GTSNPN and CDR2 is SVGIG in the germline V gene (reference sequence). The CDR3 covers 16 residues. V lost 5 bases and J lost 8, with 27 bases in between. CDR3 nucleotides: TGTGCCTGGTTCTCCTATTTCGGCAGGGGATCTGACGGCTACACCTTC. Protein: CAWFSYFGRGSDGYTF.

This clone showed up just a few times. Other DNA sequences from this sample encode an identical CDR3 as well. This CDR3 is CASSRDRNYEQYF. The CDR3 region has the DNA TGTGCCAGCAGTAGGGACAGAAACTACGAGCAGTACTTC. The rearrangement uses TRBV2 and TRBJ2-7; 7 bases are a match to TRBD1. V was pared by 5 bases and J by 3 bases, with 4 bases of the junction left unmatched. The CDR3 contains 13 residues. Germline values: CDR1 SNHLY, CDR2 FYNNEI.

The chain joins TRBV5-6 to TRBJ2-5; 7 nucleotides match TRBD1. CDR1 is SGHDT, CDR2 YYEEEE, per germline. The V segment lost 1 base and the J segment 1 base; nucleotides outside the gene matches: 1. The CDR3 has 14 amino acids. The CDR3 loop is CASSLPGGQETQYF. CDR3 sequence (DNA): TGTGCCAGCAGCTTGCCAGGGGGCCAAGAGACCCAGTACTTC.

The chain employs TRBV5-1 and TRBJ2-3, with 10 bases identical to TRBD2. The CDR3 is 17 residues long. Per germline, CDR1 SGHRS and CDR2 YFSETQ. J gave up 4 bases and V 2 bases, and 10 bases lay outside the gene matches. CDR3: CASSLAATSGLSDTQYF. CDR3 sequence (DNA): TGCGCCAGCAGCTTAGCTGCGACTAGCGGGCTTTCAGATACGCAGTATTTT.

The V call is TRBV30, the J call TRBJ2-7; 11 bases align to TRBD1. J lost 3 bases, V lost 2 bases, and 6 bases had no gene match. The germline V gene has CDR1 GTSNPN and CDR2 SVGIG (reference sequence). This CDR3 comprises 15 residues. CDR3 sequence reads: CAWSPGQGVVYEQYF. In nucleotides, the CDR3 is TGTGCCTGGAGTCCGGGACAGGGGGTCGTCTACGAGCAGTACTTC. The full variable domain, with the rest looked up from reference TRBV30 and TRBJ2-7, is SQTIHQWPATLVQPVGSPLSLECTVEGTSNPNLYWYRQAAGRGLQLLFYSVGIGQISSEVPQNLSASRPQDRQFILSSKKLLLSDSGFYLCAWSPGQGVVYEQYFGPGTRLTVT.

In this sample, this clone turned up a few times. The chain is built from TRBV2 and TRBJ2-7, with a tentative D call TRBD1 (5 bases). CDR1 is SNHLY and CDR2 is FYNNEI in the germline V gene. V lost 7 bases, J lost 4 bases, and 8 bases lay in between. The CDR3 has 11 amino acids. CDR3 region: CASMGQYEQYF. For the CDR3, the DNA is TGTGCCAGCATGGGGCAGTACGAGCAGTACTTC. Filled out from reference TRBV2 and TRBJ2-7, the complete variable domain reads EPEVTQTPSHQVTQMGQEVILRCVPISNHLYFYWYRQILGQKVEFLVSFYNNEISEKSEIFDDQFSVERPDGSNFTLKIRSTKLEDSAMYFCASMGQYEQYFGPGTRLTVT.

CDR3 nucleotide sequence: TGTGCCAGCAGCCCGCGGCAACAGGGGTCTGGAAACACCATATATTTT. Translated: CASSPRQQGSGNTIYF. The chain recombines TRBV5-4 with TRBJ1-3, with TRBD1 matching 7 bases. The CDR3 is 16 residues long. Germline-derived CDR1 and CDR2 are SGHNT and YYREEE (reference sequence). V dropped 4 bases and J dropped 1; count of bases not matched to a gene: 8.